This is a list of T cell receptor beta chains from one sample in a study of blood T cell repertoires in COVID-19. The method was immunoSEQ multiplex PCR; TCRdb's version includes in-frame clones alone and lacks a portion of them. Found here are approximately 94,000 clones, 88% of them singletons; the top ten hold approximately 4.8%. Input material: peripheral blood. These receptors all stem from an elderly woman with active COVID-19. CDR3s include the opening cysteine and the closing phenylalanine or tryptophan. A D gene is named only where the DNA matches it firmly. Size is omitted from some rows. Given values are once, few, many or a class for expanded clones.

v_call: TRBV5-1; j_call: TRBJ1-1; d_call: -; clone_size: -; cdr3_nt: TGCGCCAGCAGCTTGGCCCTGGGCTCTGAAGCTTTCTTT; cdr3_aa: CASSLALGSEAFF
v_call: TRBV6-4; j_call: TRBJ1-6; d_call: TRBD1; clone_size: -; cdr3_nt: TGTGCCAGCAGTGACAAGGGACAGGGGAATTCACCCCTCCACTTT; cdr3_aa: CASSDKGQGNSPLHF
v_call: TRBV5-1; j_call: TRBJ1-1; d_call: -; clone_size: once; cdr3_nt: TGCGCCAGCAGCTTGGATCTCAGTGGGAACACTGAAGCTTTCTTT; cdr3_aa: CASSLDLSGNTEAFF
v_call: TRBV7-2; j_call: TRBJ2-7; d_call: -; clone_size: -; cdr3_nt: TGTGCCAGCAGTCCAAGCGGGCCGGCCTACGAGCAGTACTTC; cdr3_aa: CASSPSGPAYEQYF
v_call: TRBV5-1; j_call: TRBJ2-5; d_call: TRBD2; clone_size: -; cdr3_nt: TGCGCCAGCAGCACCCCCGGGACTAGCAGAGAGACCCAGTACTTC; cdr3_aa: CASSTPGTSRETQYF
v_call: TRBV19; j_call: TRBJ2-3; d_call: TRBD1; clone_size: -; cdr3_nt: TGTGCCAGTAGTATGACAGGGGCGACAGATACGCAGTATTTT; cdr3_aa: CASSMTGATDTQYF
v_call: TRBV7-2; j_call: TRBJ2-3; d_call: -; clone_size: -; cdr3_nt: TGTGCCAGCAGCTTAGGCTCTGGGGGGGATACGCAGTATTTT; cdr3_aa: CASSLGSGGDTQYF
v_call: TRBV27; j_call: TRBJ2-1; d_call: TRBD2; clone_size: -; cdr3_nt: TGTGCCAGCAGTTTATATCCTAGCGGGGGCCAGAGATACAATGAGCAGTTCTTC; cdr3_aa: CASSLYPSGGQRYNEQFF
v_call: TRBV6-5; j_call: TRBJ2-1; d_call: -; clone_size: once; cdr3_nt: TGTGCCAGCAATAACAGGGTTCTCTACAATGAGCAGTTCTTC; cdr3_aa: CASNNRVLYNEQFF
v_call: TRBV28; j_call: TRBJ1-5; d_call: -; clone_size: -; cdr3_nt: TGTGCCAGCAGTTTGGTGCTCCTACCTAATCAGCCCCAGCATTTT; cdr3_aa: CASSLVLLPNQPQHF
v_call: TRBV19; j_call: TRBJ1-5; d_call: -; clone_size: once; cdr3_nt: TGTGCCAGTAGTGACAGTTCTGATCAGCCCCAGCATTTT; cdr3_aa: CASSDSSDQPQHF
v_call: TRBV2; j_call: TRBJ2-1; d_call: -; clone_size: -; cdr3_nt: TGTGCCAGCAGGGTTAGCGGAGAGGGGTTCTTC; cdr3_aa: CASRVSGEGFF
v_call: TRBV18; j_call: TRBJ2-5; d_call: -; clone_size: -; cdr3_nt: TGTGCCAGCGCCAGCCAAGAGACCCAGTACTTC; cdr3_aa: CASASQETQYF
v_call: TRBV5-4; j_call: TRBJ2-3; d_call: -; clone_size: -; cdr3_nt: TGTGCCAGCAGCCCCGGACTGTCATCCTTCACAGATACGCAGTATTTT; cdr3_aa: CASSPGLSSFTDTQYF
v_call: TRBV6-6; j_call: TRBJ2-3; d_call: -; clone_size: -; cdr3_nt: TGTGCCAGTCACGGGGGGCCAGATACGCAGTATTTT; cdr3_aa: CASHGGPDTQYF
v_call: TRBV4-3; j_call: TRBJ1-1; d_call: -; clone_size: -; cdr3_nt: TGCGCCAGCAGCCAAGTCCGGGACACTGAAGCTTTCTTT; cdr3_aa: CASSQVRDTEAFF
v_call: TRBV4-1; j_call: TRBJ2-7; d_call: -; clone_size: -; cdr3_nt: TGCGCCAGCAGCCCCTTTGTGCGTCACGAGCAGTACTTC; cdr3_aa: CASSPFVRHEQYF
v_call: TRBV19; j_call: TRBJ2-7; d_call: -; clone_size: -; cdr3_nt: TGTGCCAGTAGTAGATTCCTGGTGGCCTCCCCCTACGAGCAGTACTTC; cdr3_aa: CASSRFLVASPYEQYF
v_call: TRBV10-3; j_call: TRBJ2-7; d_call: -; clone_size: few; cdr3_nt: TGTGCCATCAGTGCGACGACAGGAGGCGCCTACGAGCAGTACTTC; cdr3_aa: CAISATTGGAYEQYF
v_call: TRBV18; j_call: TRBJ2-7; d_call: TRBD2; clone_size: -; cdr3_nt: TGTGCCAGCACTCCTTCCCTAGCGGGGATCTACGAGCAGTACTTC; cdr3_aa: CASTPSLAGIYEQYF
v_call: TRBV9; j_call: TRBJ1-6; d_call: -; clone_size: -; cdr3_nt: TGTGCCAGCAGCCCACAAGGAACAGGTTGGGTAGATTCACCCCTCCACTTT; cdr3_aa: CASSPQGTGWVDSPLHF
v_call: TRBV5-5; j_call: TRBJ2-1; d_call: TRBD1; clone_size: -; cdr3_nt: TGTGCCAGCAGCTTGGAGGGCAGGGGGCATAATGAGCAGTTCTTC; cdr3_aa: CASSLEGRGHNEQFF
v_call: TRBV5-4; j_call: TRBJ2-7; d_call: TRBD2; clone_size: -; cdr3_nt: TGTGCCAGCAGCCCACGGGGAGGGGTATCCTACGAGCAGTACTTC; cdr3_aa: CASSPRGGVSYEQYF
v_call: TRBV11-2; j_call: TRBJ2-7; d_call: -; clone_size: -; cdr3_nt: TGTGCCAGCAGCTTAGGAGGGGGCGAGCAGTACTTC; cdr3_aa: CASSLGGGEQYF
v_call: TRBV5-4; j_call: TRBJ2-7; d_call: TRBD1; clone_size: -; cdr3_nt: TGTGCCAGCAGCGATCGGACAGGTCACTACGAGCAGTACTTC; cdr3_aa: CASSDRTGHYEQYF
v_call: TRBV10-3; j_call: TRBJ2-7; d_call: TRBD1; clone_size: -; cdr3_nt: TGTGCCATCAGTGTGGGACAGGACTACGAGCAGTACTTC; cdr3_aa: CAISVGQDYEQYF
v_call: TRBV5-6; j_call: TRBJ2-3; d_call: -; clone_size: -; cdr3_nt: TGTGCCAGCAGCTTGGTCCAGGGTTACACAGATACGCAGTATTTT; cdr3_aa: CASSLVQGYTDTQYF
v_call: TRBV5-4; j_call: TRBJ2-1; d_call: TRBD2; clone_size: -; cdr3_nt: TGTGCCAGCAGCCTTGGCGGGACTAGCGGGTTATACAATGAGCAGTTCTTC; cdr3_aa: CASSLGGTSGLYNEQFF
v_call: TRBV27; j_call: TRBJ2-5; d_call: TRBD2; clone_size: once; cdr3_nt: TGTGCCAGCAGCCCCCAACTTAGCGGGGCCCCGCGAGAGACCCAGTACTTC; cdr3_aa: CASSPQLSGAPRETQYF
v_call: TRBV6-2/TRBV6-3; j_call: TRBJ1-5; d_call: -; clone_size: -; cdr3_nt: TGTGCCAGCAGTTACTCGAGCGGGTATAGCAATCAGCCCCAGCATTTT; cdr3_aa: CASSYSSGYSNQPQHF
v_call: TRBV5-1; j_call: TRBJ2-6; d_call: -; clone_size: -; cdr3_nt: TGCGCCAGCAGCCGCGACAGATACTCTAGCTCTGGGGCCAACGTCCTGACTTTC; cdr3_aa: CASSRDRYSSSGANVLTF
v_call: TRBV28; j_call: TRBJ2-7; d_call: TRBD1; clone_size: -; cdr3_nt: TGTGCCAGCAGTGCCCCGGGTAGGGGGGGACAGGGCCTCTACGAGCAGTACTTC; cdr3_aa: CASSAPGRGGQGLYEQYF
v_call: TRBV9; j_call: TRBJ1-5; d_call: TRBD1; clone_size: -; cdr3_nt: TGTGCCAGCAGCGTAGGACAGGGTGGCAATCAGCCCCAGCATTTT; cdr3_aa: CASSVGQGGNQPQHF